The 20 T cell receptor beta chains given below trace back to one sample, sequenced in a study of blood T cells in healthy people across ages. The use of a sample-barcoded 5' primer and a J-beta primer mix characterized a second PCR of roughly 6 to 11 cycles. TCRdb redid the calling of the 5' RACE reads with MiXCR, one entry per CDR3 protein. The sample yields about 1.4 million distinct CDR3 sequences, approximately 60% seen once. Sequenced: blood. The source is a man younger than 35 in good health.

V gene TRBV29-1 combines with J gene TRBJ2-7; D is unclear. This CDR3 spans 12 amino acids. Between the trimmed V and J ends, which lost 5 bases and 2 bases, there was a span of 10 bases. Per germline, CDR1 SQVTM and CDR2 ANQGSEA. The DNA of the CDR3 is TGCAGCGTTTTGGCACTGACCTACGAGCAGTACTTC. Protein product: CSVLALTYEQYF.

A remark on this clonotype: Given a much more abundant clone one base away, this may be a read error. This chain uses TRBV20-1 with TRBJ2-7; 7 bases align to TRBD2. Looked up from germline, CDR1 is DFQATT and CDR2 is SNEGSKA (reference sequence). This CDR3 is 13 amino acids long. CDR3 bases: TGCGGTGGGATTCGGGGGGACCTCCCGGAGCAGTACTTC. It specifies CGGIRGDLPEQYF.

In its sample, this clonotype was seen a few times. This chain uses TRBV7-9 with TRBJ1-2; D not resolved. CDR3 length equals 14 residues. Between the trimmed V and J ends, which lost 3 bases and 4 bases, there was a span of 12 bases. The germline gives CDR1 SEHNR, CDR2 FQNEAQ (reference sequence). CDR3 region: CASSLQDFAYGYTF. CDR3 coding DNA: TGTGCCAGCAGCTTGCAGGATTTTGCCTATGGCTACACCTTC. Complete variable domain (other parts from reference TRBV7-9 and TRBJ1-2): DTGVSQNPRHKITKRGQNVTFRCDPISEHNRLYWYRQTLGQGPEFLTYFQNEAQLEKSRLLSDRFSAERPKGSFSTLEIQRTEQGDSAMYLCASSLQDFAYGYTFGSGTRLTVV.

V is TRBV5-1 and J is TRBJ2-5, with D possibly matching TRBD1 (6 bases). This CDR3 spans 15 amino acids. Trimming shortened V by 0 bases and J by 4 bases, and 13 bases separated the two germline ends. From germline, CDR1 is SGHRS and CDR2 YFSETQ. Here the CDR3 DNA reads TGCGCCAGCAGCTTGGCCGAGACAGGAGGAGAGACCCAGTACTTC. It specifies CASSLAETGGETQYF.

This clonotype was seen more than once but under ten times. The genes are TRBV5-6 and TRBJ2-3; unclear D gene. Trimming stripped 1 base from V and 5 bases from J, with 11 bases between. This CDR3 is 14 amino acids long. Germline CDR1 is SGHDT and CDR2 is YYEEEE. The CDR3 region is CASSLFAAVDTQYF. DNA for the CDR3: TGTGCCAGCAGCTTGTTTGCGGCGGTAGATACGCAGTATTTT.

The genes are TRBV4-1 and TRBJ2-5; tentative D call: TRBD2 (7 bases). Trimming pared 3 bases from V and 2 bases from J, leaving 13 bases between. The CDR3 is 15 amino acids. Germline V gene data show CDR1 as MGHRA and CDR2 as YSYEKL. This CDR3 reads CASSQGGAYQETQYF. The CDR3 nucleotides read TGCGCCAGCAGCCAGGGGGGGGCTTATCAAGAGACCCAGTACTTC.

CDR3 sequence reads: CASSFPGQPLEVAFF. The CDR3 DNA sequence: TGTGCCAGCAGTTTCCCCGGACAGCCTTTGGAGGTAGCTTTCTTT. This rearrangement joins TRBV12-3 or TRBV12-4 to TRBJ1-1, with a weak D call TRBD1 (6 bases). Trimming stripped 3 bases from V and 10 bases from J, with 21 bases between. This CDR3 has 15 residues.

The chain couples TRBV6-5 to TRBJ2-7, with TRBD2 matching 8 bases. The V gene end was trimmed by 9 bases and the J gene end by 5 bases; junction bases not matched to a gene: 6. Germline lookup yields CDR1 MNHEY and CDR2 SVGAGI. The CDR3 spans 12 residues. CDR3 protein: CASGGGINEQYF. CDR3 bases: TGTGCCAGTGGCGGGGGGATTAACGAGCAGTACTTC.

The gene calls are TRBV18 and TRBJ2-2, with D unclear. The V and J ends lost 7 bases and 3 bases respectively, with 9 bases between them. Germline CDR1 KGHSH, CDR2 LQKENI. The CDR3 length is 13 residues. The CDR3 region has the DNA TGTGCCAGCTGCCGCAGCTACACCGGGGAGCTGTTTTTT. Encoded protein: CASCRSYTGELFF.

This chain uses TRBV7-2 with TRBJ2-1; D is undetermined. Per germline, CDR1 SGHTA and CDR2 FQGNSA. This CDR3 region has 17 residues. V lost 5 bases and J lost 8, with 25 bases in between. In nucleotides, the CDR3 is TGTGCCAGCAGCCCCACAAGCTCTACCATCCAGCCTGATGAGCAGTTCTTC. Translation gives CASSPTSSTIQPDEQFF.

DNA of the CDR3: TGCAGTGCTTATGACAGGGGGAAGGTCTACGAGCAGTACTTC. Protein product: CSAYDRGKVYEQYF. The rearrangement uses TRBV20-1 and TRBJ2-7; 9 nucleotides match TRBD1. CDR1 DFQATT and CDR2 SNEGSKA come from the germline V gene (reference sequence). The V segment lost 5 bases and the J segment 3 bases; nucleotides outside the gene matches: 8. This CDR3 is built from 14 residues.

For the CDR3, the DNA is TGTGCCAGCAGCAAGTCTCTCGACAATGAGCAGTTCTTC. Protein sequence: CASSKSLDNEQFF. This chain links TRBV7-7 with TRBJ2-1; no firm D call. The CDR3 is 13 amino acids. V was shortened by 5 bases and J by 5 bases, with 10 bases between the two germline ends. Germline CDR1 is SSHAT and CDR2 is FNYEAQ (reference sequence).

The V gene is TRBV9, the J gene TRBJ2-3; 11 bases match TRBD2. From germline, CDR1 is SGDLS and CDR2 YYNGEE. The CDR3 extends over 15 amino acids. J lost 3 bases, V lost 3 bases, and 3 bases had no gene match. The CDR3: CASSDSGRETDTQYF. The CDR3 DNA is TGTGCCAGCAGCGATAGCGGGAGGGAGACAGATACGCAGTATTTT.

The rearrangement uses TRBV15 and TRBJ1-5; D is undetermined. V lost 2 bases and J lost 6, with 5 bases in between. Germline loops: CDR1 LNHNV, CDR2 YYDKDF (reference sequence). The CDR3 extends over 12 amino acids. CDR3: CATSRTPQPQHF. For the CDR3, the DNA is TGTGCCACCAGCAGAACCCCTCAGCCCCAGCATTTT.

CDR3 in amino acids: CASSFRLAGATDTQYF. In DNA, the CDR3 is TGTGCCAGCAGCTTCCGACTAGCGGGGGCCACAGATACGCAGTATTTT. The chain uses TRBV4-2 and TRBJ2-3; 12 bases line up with TRBD2. V dropped 5 bases and J dropped 2; count of bases not matched to a gene: 5. The CDR3 loop spans 16 amino acids. The germline V gene encodes CDR1 LGHNA and CDR2 YNFKEQ.

J is TRBJ2-7 and V is TRBV4-1, with 9 bases fitting TRBD1. The CDR3 has 16 amino acids. Trimming took 2 bases from V and 5 from J; bases not matched to a gene: 10. Germline CDR1 reads MGHRA; CDR2 reads YSYEKL. CDR3 residues: CASSQRTGTGSHEQYF. For the CDR3, the DNA is TGCGCCAGCAGCCAAAGAACCGGGACAGGGTCCCACGAGCAGTACTTC.

This clonotype was seen a handful of times. Written as DNA, the CDR3 is TGTGCCAGCAGCTCTGGACAGCAGTACCAAGAGACCCAGTACTTC. It codes for CASSSGQQYQETQYF. V and J are TRBV9 and TRBJ2-5; TRBD1 is a possible D gene (6 bases). The germline V gene encodes CDR1 SGDLS and CDR2 YYNGEE. The CDR3 runs to 15 residues. The V end was cut by 4 bases, the J end by 0 bases, with 13 bases between.

Only a few counts were recorded for this clonotype. The V call is TRBV4-2, the J call TRBJ2-7, with no clear D. The ends were cut back, 0 bases at V and 2 bases at J, with 11 bases in the middle. The V gene's germline CDR1 is LGHNA and CDR2 YNFKEQ. The CDR3 is made up of 15 amino acids. The CDR3 DNA sequence: TGTGCCAGCAGCCAAGAACCAACCGGGCCCTACGAGCAGTACTTC. Amino acids: CASSQEPTGPYEQYF.

The chain carries TRBV4-1 and TRBJ2-1; no firm D call. The CDR3 extends over 15 amino acids. The V end lost 3 bases, the J end lost 6 bases, and 15 bases lay between the germline ends. Looked up from germline, CDR1 is MGHRA and CDR2 is YSYEKL. The CDR3 DNA reads as TGCGCCAGCAGCCAGAAGTCTTCAAGAGGCAATGAGCAGTTCTTC. This codes for CASSQKSSRGNEQFF.

This clonotype appeared once. The chain carries TRBV11-2 and TRBJ2-1; 9 nucleotides line up with TRBD2. The CDR3 totals 12 residues. V gave up 5 bases and J gave up 12 bases; unmatched junction bases: 5. CDR1 is SGHAT, CDR2 FQNNGV, per germline. The CDR3 DNA follows: TGTGCCAGCAGCCTCTTAGCGGGGGTGCAGTTCTTC. It translates to CASSLLAGVQFF.